A selection of T cell receptor beta chains follows, all from one sample in a study of T cells after yellow fever vaccination. TCRdb re-called the 5' RACE reads with MiXCR, one entry per CDR3 protein. The table has 300,000 to 350,000 distinct CDR3 sequences, approximately 3.9% seen once. The source material was PBMCs, sampled 5 days after the yellow fever booster vaccination. The origin of the receptors is a man between 18 and 35 years old who received the YFV17D yellow fever vaccine. Each CDR3 is given with its conserved first and last residue. A D gene is named only where the DNA matches it firmly. Size is stated for part of the rows, as once, few or many counts, or as a class when the clone is expanded.

V gene	clone size	D gene	J gene	CDR3 protein	CDR3 DNA
TRBV29-1	NA	NA	TRBJ1-1	CSVEQQNTEAFF	TGCAGCGTTGAACAACAGAACACTGAAGCTTTCTTT
TRBV28	NA	TRBD1	TRBJ2-1	CASRPTGGTSYNEQFF	TGTGCCAGCAGGCCAACAGGGGGAACTTCCTACAATGAGCAGTTCTTC
TRBV3-1	few	NA	TRBJ2-7	CASSQGLEQYF	TGTGCCAGCAGCCAAGGTTTGGAGCAGTACTTC
TRBV15	few	NA	TRBJ1-3	CATSRDPEHFSGNTIYF	TGTGCCACCAGCAGAGATCCAGAACATTTCTCTGGAAACACCATATATTTT
TRBV7-2	few	NA	TRBJ2-3	CASSISGATDTQYF	TGTGCCAGCAGCATTAGTGGGGCCACAGATACGCAGTATTTT
TRBV4-1	many	NA	TRBJ2-1	CASSQVGAGNNEQFF	TGCGCCAGCAGCCAAGTCGGTGCGGGGAACAATGAGCAGTTCTTC
TRBV4-1	NA	NA	TRBJ2-2	CASSQAGTANTGELFF	TGCGCCAGCAGCCAAGCCGGGACCGCGAACACCGGGGAGCTGTTTTTT
TRBV6-2/TRBV6-3	few	TRBD2	TRBJ2-7	CASRQAGGPQYF	TGTGCCAGCAGACAAGCGGGGGGCCCGCAGTACTTC
TRBV6-5	NA	NA	TRBJ1-1	CASSYARTASYEAFF	TGTGCCAGCAGTTACGCCCGGACGGCTTCCTATGAAGCTTTCTTT
TRBV6-1	few	NA	TRBJ2-3	CASSEVAAPDTQYF	TGTGCCAGCAGTGAGGTCGCCGCTCCAGATACGCAGTATTTT
TRBV29-1	few	NA	TRBJ1-1	CSVVIVVLTEAFF	TGCAGCGTTGTCATCGTGGTGTTAACTGAAGCTTTCTTT
TRBV9	few	NA	TRBJ2-5	CASSVAGSYQETQYF	TGTGCCAGCAGCGTAGCGGGTAGCTACCAAGAGACCCAGTACTTC
TRBV5-1	NA	NA	TRBJ1-2	CASSLDSGLGYTF	TGCGCCAGCAGCTTGGACTCGGGGTTAGGCTACACCTTC
TRBV20-1	NA	TRBD2	TRBJ2-3	CSARDLLAGGTDTQYF	TGCAGTGCTAGAGATCTACTAGCGGGGGGGACAGATACGCAGTATTTT
TRBV10-3	NA	NA	TRBJ2-5	CAIYWDLQETQYF	TGTGCCATCTATTGGGATTTGCAAGAGACCCAGTACTTC
TRBV19	NA	NA	TRBJ2-2	CASRTGQNTGELFF	TGTGCCAGTAGGACGGGACAAAACACCGGGGAGCTGTTTTTT
TRBV5-1	few	NA	TRBJ1-2	CASSLSVRASYGYTF	TGCGCCAGCAGCTTGTCGGTCAGAGCCTCGTATGGCTACACCTTC
TRBV4-3	few	TRBD2	TRBJ2-1	CASSQSGGAPNEQFF	TGCGCCAGCAGCCAAAGCGGGGGGGCCCCCAATGAGCAGTTCTTC
TRBV27	few	NA	TRBJ1-6	CASSSNRDLSYNSPLHF	TGTGCCAGCAGTTCGAACAGGGATCTATCCTATAATTCACCCCTCCACTTT
TRBV5-1	few	NA	TRBJ2-5	CASSALAPETQYF	TGCGCCAGCAGTGCACTAGCTCCGGAGACCCAGTACTTC
TRBV11-2	few	TRBD1	TRBJ2-3	CASRLQGADTQYF	TGTGCCAGCAGGTTACAGGGGGCAGATACGCAGTATTTT
TRBV7-9	medium-sized	NA	TRBJ1-5	CASSRYEGGYSNQPQHF	TGTGCCAGCAGCCGTTACGAGGGCGGTTATAGCAATCAGCCCCAGCATTTT
TRBV4-3	many	TRBD2	TRBJ2-3	CASSQDVRLAGPARTDTQYF	TGCGCCAGCAGCCAAGACGTCCGACTAGCGGGCCCAGCCCGCACAGATACGCAGTATTTT
TRBV29-1	few	NA	TRBJ1-2	CSATSPSNQAHGYTF	TGCAGCGCCACCTCGCCGAGCAACCAAGCCCATGGCTACACCTTC
TRBV6-5	many	NA	TRBJ1-5	CASSPHRNQPQHF	TGTGCCAGCAGCCCTCACCGAAATCAGCCCCAGCATTTT
TRBV3-1	few	NA	TRBJ2-7	CASSQVGFKGRSPKYEQYF	TGTGCCAGCAGCCAAGTTGGGTTTAAGGGACGGTCCCCGAAATACGAGCAGTACTTC
TRBV6-6	few	NA	TRBJ2-7	CASSYTGSSYEQYF	TGTGCCAGCAGTTACACGGGCAGCTCCTACGAGCAGTACTTC
TRBV7-6	NA	NA	TRBJ2-5	CASSSQGGRETQYF	TGTGCCAGCAGCTCCCAGGGAGGACGGGAGACCCAGTACTTC
TRBV12-3/TRBV12-4	few	TRBD1	TRBJ1-1	CASSTRGQQNTEAFF	TGTGCCAGCAGTACCCGGGGACAGCAGAACACTGAAGCTTTCTTT
TRBV3-1	few	TRBD1	TRBJ2-1	CASSQGGRGGTDNEQFF	TGTGCCAGCAGCCAAGGGGGTAGAGGGGGCACCGACAATGAGCAGTTCTTC
TRBV7-8	many	TRBD2	TRBJ2-1	CASSSFLAGVNEQFF	TGTGCCAGCAGCTCATTCCTAGCGGGGGTCAATGAGCAGTTCTTC
TRBV7-9	many	TRBD2	TRBJ2-5	CASSKGRGEGETQYF	TGTGCCAGCAGCAAAGGCCGAGGGGAGGGAGAGACCCAGTACTTC
TRBV7-2	few	NA	TRBJ2-3	CASSFRGPSTDTQYF	TGTGCCAGCAGCTTTAGGGGCCCTAGCACAGATACGCAGTATTTT
TRBV7-2	many	NA	TRBJ1-5	CASSMGGGFQPQHF	TGTGCCAGCAGCATGGGGGGGGGCTTTCAGCCCCAGCATTTT
TRBV4-1	NA	NA	TRBJ1-2	CASSQEAVPNYGYTF	TGCGCCAGCAGCCAAGAAGCGGTTCCGAACTATGGCTACACCTTC
TRBV4-3	NA	TRBD1	TRBJ1-5	CASSQVLGQVDNQPQHF	TGCGCCAGCAGCCAGGTCTTGGGACAGGTTGACAATCAGCCCCAGCATTTT
TRBV7-9	NA	NA	TRBJ2-5	CASILERQGQETQYF	TGTGCCAGCATTCTAGAGCGGCAGGGGCAAGAGACCCAGTACTTC